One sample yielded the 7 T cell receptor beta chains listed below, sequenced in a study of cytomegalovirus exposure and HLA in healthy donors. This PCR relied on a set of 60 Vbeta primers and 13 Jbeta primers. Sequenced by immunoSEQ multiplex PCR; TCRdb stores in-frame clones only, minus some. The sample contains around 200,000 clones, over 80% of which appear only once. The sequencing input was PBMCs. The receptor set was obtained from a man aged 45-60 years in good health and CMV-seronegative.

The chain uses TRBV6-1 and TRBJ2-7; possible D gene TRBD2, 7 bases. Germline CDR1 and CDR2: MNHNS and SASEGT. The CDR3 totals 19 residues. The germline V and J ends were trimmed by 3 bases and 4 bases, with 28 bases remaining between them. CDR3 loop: CASSDPPGGNAGAQYEQYF. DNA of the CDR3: TGTGCCAGCAGTGACCCCCCCGGGGGCAATGCGGGAGCTCAGTACGAGCAGTACTTC.

CDR3 in amino acids: CASSRGGARETQYF. The CDR3 nucleotides are TGTGCCAGCAGCCGCGGGGGGGCTCGTGAGACCCAGTACTTC. The chain has TRBV7-2 and TRBJ2-5; TRBD2 matches 9 bases. This CDR3 has 14 amino acids. Germline CDR1 SGHTA, CDR2 FQGNSA. Trimming removed 5 bases from V and 5 bases from J; junction bases left unmatched: 6.

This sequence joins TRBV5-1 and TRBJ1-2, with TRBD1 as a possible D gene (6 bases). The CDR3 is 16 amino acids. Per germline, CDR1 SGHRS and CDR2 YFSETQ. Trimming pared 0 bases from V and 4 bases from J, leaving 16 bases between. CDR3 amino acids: CASSLVGQGIIYGYTF. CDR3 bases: TGCGCCAGCAGCTTGGTCGGTCAGGGGATCATCTATGGCTACACCTTC.

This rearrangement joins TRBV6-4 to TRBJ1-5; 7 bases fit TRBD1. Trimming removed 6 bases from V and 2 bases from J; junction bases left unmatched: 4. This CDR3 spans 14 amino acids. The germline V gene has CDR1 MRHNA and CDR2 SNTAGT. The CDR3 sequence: CASRQGNCNQPQHF. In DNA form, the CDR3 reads TGTGCCAGCAGACAGGGGAATTGCAATCAGCCCCAGCATTTT.

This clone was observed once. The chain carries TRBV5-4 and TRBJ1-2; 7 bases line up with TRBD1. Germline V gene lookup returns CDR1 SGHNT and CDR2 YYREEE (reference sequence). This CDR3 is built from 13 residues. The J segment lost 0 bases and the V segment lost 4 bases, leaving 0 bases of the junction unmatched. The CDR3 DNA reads TGTGCCAGCAGCGGGACAGCTAACTATGGCTACACCTTC. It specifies CASSGTANYGYTF.

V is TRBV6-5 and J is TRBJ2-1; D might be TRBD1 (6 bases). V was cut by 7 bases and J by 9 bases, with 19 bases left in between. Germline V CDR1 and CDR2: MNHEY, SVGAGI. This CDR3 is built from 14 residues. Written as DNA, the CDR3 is TGTGCCAGCAATCATGGCAGGGGAGAGAGTGAGCAGTTCTTC. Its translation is CASNHGRGESEQFF.

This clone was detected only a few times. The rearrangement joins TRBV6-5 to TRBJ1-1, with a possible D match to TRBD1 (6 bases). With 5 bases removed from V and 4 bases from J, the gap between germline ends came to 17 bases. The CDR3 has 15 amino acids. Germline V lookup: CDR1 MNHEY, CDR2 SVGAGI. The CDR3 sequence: CASSPSDRRGTEAFF. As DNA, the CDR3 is TGTGCCAGCAGTCCCTCAGACAGGAGAGGCACTGAAGCTTTCTTT.